The clone carrying this TCR beta chain was seen more than once but under ten times. As yet, its antigen is unknown. Sorting gave populations that all exceeded 95% purity. CDR1 is SQVTM, CDR2 ANQGSEA, per germline. CDR3 length equals 13 residues. The germline V and J ends were trimmed by 4 bases and 0 bases, with 4 bases remaining between them. Since all of the isolated RNA was reverse transcribed, expressed TCRB transcripts were what got sequenced. Generated by immunoSEQ multiplex PCR, the TCRdb table keeps only in-frame clones and is missing some. This table has about 740,000 clones, 13% appearing once. The sample comes from a study of beta chain features in type 1 diabetes. About the research overall: Similarity in age, gender and cell yields was seen between patients and healthy donors. Over all samples combined, about 99,000,000 sorted cells were examined. Findings and limits, study-wide: PCR might favor shorter templates, equally in patients and controls. Moderate yet significant TCRB CDR3 shortening was seen in Type 1 diabetes patients in all four CD4+ subsets.

The TCR originated in a man aged 18-30 years with type 1 diabetes. The material sequenced was naive CD4+ T cells from blood. The rearrangement links TRBV29-1 to TRBJ2-6; no definite D call. The CDR3 loop is CSVGSSGANVLTF. As DNA, the CDR3 is TGCAGCGTTGGCTCCTCTGGGGCCAACGTCCTGACTTTC. Filled out from reference TRBV29-1 and TRBJ2-6, the complete variable domain reads SAVISQKPSRDICQRGTSLTIQCQVDSQVTMMFWYRQQPGQSLTLIATANQGSEATYESGFVIDKFPISRPNLTFSTLTVSNMSPEDSSIYLCSVGSSGANVLTFGAGSRLTVL.